The 25 T cell receptor beta chains given below trace back to one sample, sequenced in a study of CDR3 diversity in severe acne (dated by TCRdb to the late 2010s). The method behind the library was PCR. Sequencing used an Illumina HiSeq 2000. TCRdb passed the public sequencing reads through fastp at Q25 and MiXCR, retaining productive beta sequences. For every CDR3 protein sequence, its rows merge into one entry that carries the most common genes and DNA. This sample has roughly 100,000 distinct CDR3 sequences in its table, and under 60% of those were observed once. The ten largest clones represent over 10% of the sample. The sample was blood. Every receptor here comes from a male donor with acne.

The CDR3 here is CASIDHQETQYF. CDR3 DNA: TGTGCCAGCATTGATCACCAAGAGACCCAGTACTTC. J is TRBJ2-5 and V is TRBV7-9, with D unclear. V shed 7 bases and J shed 0 bases, with 6 bases lying between them. This CDR3 has 12 amino acids. The germline V gene encodes CDR1 SEHNR and CDR2 FQNEAQ (reference sequence). Combining the CDR3 with reference TRBV7-9 and TRBJ2-5 gives the whole variable domain DTGVSQNPRHKITKRGQNVTFRCDPISEHNRLYWYRQTLGQGPEFLTYFQNEAQLEKSRLLSDRFSAERPKGSFSTLEIQRTEQGDSAMYLCASIDHQETQYFGPGTRLLVL.

This clonotype was seen only a few times. This chain joins TRBV19 and TRBJ1-4; no clear D. The CDR3 runs to 15 residues. CDR1 and CDR2 (germline): LNHDA, SQIVND (reference sequence). The ends were cut back, 6 bases at V and 0 bases at J, with 11 bases in the middle. CDR3 amino acids: CASRLNTATNEKLFF. As DNA, the CDR3 is TGTGCCAGTAGGCTAAACACAGCAACTAATGAAAAACTGTTTTTT.

This clonotype was counted at least ten times. This rearrangement joins TRBV18 to TRBJ2-7; TRBD1 matches 8 bases. The CDR3 loop spans 14 amino acids. The germline CDR1 and CDR2 sequences are KGHSH and LQKENI. V lost 3 bases, J lost 2 bases, and 3 bases stayed unmatched. CDR3 protein: CASSPDRATYEQYF. The DNA for the CDR3 is TGTGCCAGCTCACCGGACAGGGCGACCTACGAGCAGTACTTC.

The chain has TRBV6-2 or TRBV6-3 and TRBJ2-2; D not resolved. Per the germline V gene, CDR1 is MNHEY and CDR2 is SVGEGT. The CDR3 loop spans 13 amino acids. V was pared by 9 bases and J by 1 base, with 9 bases between. The CDR3 nucleotides read TGTGCCAGGATTCACAGGAACACCGGGGAGCTGTTTTTT. Translated: CARIHRNTGELFF.

By sample fraction, this clonotype is medium-sized. V is TRBV10-2 and J is TRBJ2-2, with D maybe TRBD2 (6 bases). Between the trimmed V and J ends, which lost 6 bases and 5 bases, there was a span of 13 bases. This CDR3 comprises 14 residues. Germline assignment: CDR1 WSHSY and CDR2 SAAADI. CDR3 residues: CASRALATTGELFF. The CDR3 DNA sequence: TGCGCCAGCAGGGCTCTAGCGACAACCGGGGAGCTGTTTTTT.

The genes are TRBV7-2 and TRBJ2-5; 9 positions match TRBD1. After removal of 0 bases from V and 2 bases from J, the junction contained 4 bases not matched to a gene. Germline values: CDR1 SGHTA, CDR2 FQGNSA. This CDR3 spans 16 amino acids. The CDR3 nucleotides read TGTGCCAGCAGCTTAGCGGACAGGGGAGTTCAAGAGACCCAGTACTTC. Residues: CASSLADRGVQETQYF.

The chain employs TRBV5-6 and TRBJ2-3; D may be TRBD1 (6 bases). CDR3 length equals 12 residues. V was clipped by 4 bases and J by 8 bases, with 11 bases between them. The germline V gene encodes CDR1 SGHDT and CDR2 YYEEEE. The CDR3 DNA reads TGTGCCAGCAGCGCATCACAGGGTACGCAGTATTTT. It specifies CASSASQGTQYF.

The rearrangement joins TRBV12-5 to TRBJ2-3; D unresolved. Germline CDR1 and CDR2: LGHNT and FRNRAP. V was cut by 1 base and J by 4 bases, with 18 bases left in between. The CDR3 has 17 amino acids. DNA of the CDR3: TGTGCTAGTGGTTTGGAAGTAGACCTCCTAGATCCAGATACGCAGTATTTT. Protein: CASGLEVDLLDPDTQYF.

The chain joins TRBV6-4 to TRBJ2-7; 13 bases map to TRBD2. The CDR3 runs 16 residues. Germline V CDR1 and CDR2: MRHNA, SNTAGT. V trimming: 6 bases; J trimming: 2 bases; junction bases outside the gene matches: 7. The CDR3 nucleotides are TGTGCCAGCAGCCCCGGGACTAGCGGGGCAACCTACGAGCAGTACTTC. The encoded protein is CASSPGTSGATYEQYF.

This clonotype was picked up many times. DNA for the CDR3: TGTGCCAGCAGCCGTAGCGGGGAGACCCAGTACTTC. It is translated as CASSRSGETQYF. The V gene is TRBV7-6, the J gene TRBJ2-5, with 7 bases identical to TRBD2. CDR3 length equals 12 residues. Germline CDR1 reads SGHVS; CDR2 reads FNYEAQ. Trimming took 5 bases from V and 5 from J; bases not matched to a gene: 2.

As concerns this clonotype: Mismatch with germline at one junction end may stem from a read error. The V gene is TRBV7-7, the J gene TRBJ1-1; D is undetermined. The germline V gene encodes CDR1 SSHAT and CDR2 FNYEAQ (reference sequence). There are 15 residues in the CDR3. CDR3: CASSSRGGRNTEAFF. The CDR3 bases are TGTGCTAGCAGCTCCCGGGGAGGGCGGAACACTGAAGCTTTCTTT.

The chain has TRBV5-4 and TRBJ2-5; D tentatively reads TRBD1 or TRBD2 (5 bases each). The CDR3 sequence is 14 residues long. The ends were cut back, 1 base at V and 4 bases at J, with 11 bases in the middle. Germline V gives CDR1 SGHNT, CDR2 YYREEE (reference sequence). The CDR3 loop reads CASSLWGGPETQYF. The CDR3 DNA sequence: TGTGCCAGCAGCTTGTGGGGCGGGCCAGAGACCCAGTACTTC.

This clonotype was observed many times. This chain uses TRBV10-3 with TRBJ2-1; 12 bases map to TRBD2. The CDR3 is made up of 17 amino acids. J was trimmed by 7 bases and V by 3 bases; bases with no gene match: 10. CDR1 and CDR2 (germline): ENHRY, SYGVKD. CDR3 protein: CAISDLAGGRIGNEQFF. The CDR3 DNA sequence: TGTGCCATCAGTGACCTAGCGGGAGGGCGGATTGGTAATGAGCAGTTCTTC.

The rearrangement links TRBV6-4 to TRBJ2-3; perhaps TRBD1 as D (5 bases). The CDR3 covers 15 residues. CDR1 is MRHNA and CDR2 is SNTAGT in the germline V gene. V was pared by 4 bases and J by 2 bases, with 13 bases between. The CDR3 DNA reads TGTGCCAGCAGTGCCCTCGATGGACACACAGATACGCAGTATTTT. Protein: CASSALDGHTDTQYF.

There are a few counts of this clonotype. The J gene is TRBJ1-2, the V gene TRBV18, with D hard to call. Germline CDR1 is KGHSH and CDR2 is LQKENI. The CDR3 totals 13 residues. V gave up 4 bases and J gave up 6 bases, with 12 bases separating them. In nucleotides, the CDR3 is TGTGCCAGCTCACGGCCGGGAGGTGATGGCTACACCTTC. Encoded protein: CASSRPGGDGYTF.

V is TRBV5-8 and J is TRBJ2-7; 10 bases align to TRBD2. This CDR3 contains 14 residues. V lost 5 bases and J lost 6; bases outside the gene matches: 8. Germline V gives CDR1 SGHTS, CDR2 YDEGEE. CDR3 sequence: CASSALASGGEQYF. Written as DNA, the CDR3 is TGTGCCAGCAGTGCCCTGGCTAGCGGGGGCGAGCAGTACTTC.

The genes are TRBV20-1 and TRBJ2-7; 7 nucleotides match TRBD2. V lost 3 bases to trimming and J lost 4 bases; unmatched junction nucleotides: 9. This CDR3 is 14 amino acids long. Germline V CDR1 and CDR2: DFQATT, SNEGSKA (reference sequence). CDR3 loop: CSASAGESLYEQYF. The CDR3 DNA reads as TGCAGTGCTAGTGCGGGGGAGAGCCTTTACGAGCAGTACTTC.

The gene calls are TRBV20-1 and TRBJ1-2, with 7 nucleotides matching TRBD1. This CDR3 spans 14 amino acids. Per germline, CDR1 DFQATT and CDR2 SNEGSKA (reference sequence). J gave up 4 bases and V 6 bases, and 11 bases lay outside the gene matches. The CDR3 region is CSATSDGDSYGYTF. In DNA form, the CDR3 reads TGCAGTGCCACCAGTGACGGGGACAGCTATGGCTACACCTTC.

This rearrangement joins TRBV20-1 to TRBJ2-7; D may be TRBD2 (5 bases). V lost 0 bases and J 5 bases, leaving 17 bases between the germline ends. This CDR3 has 15 residues. The germline CDR1 and CDR2 sequences are DFQATT and SNEGSKA (reference sequence). The CDR3 bases are TGCAGTGCTAGAGATCAGGAAGGGAGAGAGGACGAGCAGTACTTC. It codes for CSARDQEGREDEQYF.

This clonotype was picked up many times. This chain joins TRBV20-1 and TRBJ1-1; D is unresolved. CDR3 size: 12 residues. Trimming stripped 1 base from V and 7 bases from J, with 10 bases between. Germline assignment: CDR1 DFQATT and CDR2 SNEGSKA (reference sequence). CDR3 nucleotides: TGCAGTGCTAGAGGGCAGCTAGGTGAAGCTTTCTTT. Residues: CSARGQLGEAFF.

The chain carries TRBV15 and TRBJ1-4; 8 nucleotides align to TRBD1. This CDR3 region has 16 residues. The J segment lost 8 bases and the V segment lost 5 bases, leaving 13 bases of the junction unmatched. Germline V gives CDR1 LNHNV, CDR2 YYDKDF (reference sequence). The CDR3 protein is CATSATGVSNGEKLFF. The DNA of the CDR3 is TGTGCCACCAGCGCGACAGGGGTATCAAATGGAGAAAAACTGTTTTTT.

This clonotype was counted only a few times. The chain is built from TRBV2 and TRBJ2-1; TRBD2 is a possible D gene (5 bases). The CDR3 extends over 19 amino acids. Trimming shortened V by 0 bases and J by 4 bases, and 22 bases separated the two germline ends. The germline CDR1 and CDR2 sequences are SNHLY and FYNNEI. CDR3 protein: CASSEAIREWGDPYNEQFF. As DNA, the CDR3 is TGTGCCAGCAGTGAAGCAATTAGAGAGTGGGGAGATCCGTACAATGAGCAGTTCTTC. Filled out from reference TRBV2 and TRBJ2-1, the complete variable domain reads EPEVTQTPSHQVTQMGQEVILRCVPISNHLYFYWYRQILGQKVEFLVSFYNNEISEKSEIFDDQFSVERPDGSNFTLKIRSTKLEDSAMYFCASSEAIREWGDPYNEQFFGPGTRLTVL.

About this clonotype itself: One end of the junction fails to match germline, which may point to a read error. The chain carries TRBV6-4 and TRBJ2-1; the match to TRBD2 covers 13 bases. Germline V gene sequence: CDR1 MRHNA, CDR2 SNTAGT. CDR3 length equals 19 residues. Here the CDR3 reads CAISDRGTSGTSTYNEQFF. As DNA, the CDR3 is TGTGCCATCAGTGACCGGGGGACTAGCGGGACCTCAACCTACAATGAGCAGTTCTTC.

This clonotype was detected ten times or more. This chain uses TRBV28 with TRBJ1-4; 9 bases map to TRBD1. V shed 6 bases, J shed 4 bases, and the junction held 9 bases outside the gene matches. The CDR3 extends over 16 amino acids. From germline, CDR1 is MDHEN and CDR2 SYDVKM. The CDR3 loop is CASSGTGRYDNEKLFF. As DNA, the CDR3 is TGTGCCAGCAGCGGGACAGGGAGGTACGATAATGAAAAACTGTTTTTT. The full variable domain, rest sourced from reference TRBV28 and TRBJ1-4, is DVKVTQSSRYLVKRTGEKVFLECVQDMDHENMFWYRQDPGLGLRLIYFSYDVKMKEKGDIPEGYSVSREKKERFSLILESASTNQTSMYLCASSGTGRYDNEKLFFGSGTQLSVL.

The chain employs TRBV11-3 and TRBJ2-1; the match to TRBD1 covers 8 bases. The V gene's germline CDR1 is SGHNT and CDR2 YENEEA. The junction had 4 bases not matched to a gene; V was cut back by 1 base and J by 8 bases. The length of the CDR3 is 14 residues. CDR3 amino acids: CASSLVQGAHEQFF. In DNA, the CDR3 is TGTGCCAGCAGCTTAGTGCAGGGGGCCCATGAGCAGTTCTTC.